Reported below is one T cell receptor (beta chain). The data stem from a study of T cell changes during pregnancy in multiple sclerosis. This CDR3 is 13 amino acids long. The junction had 3 bases not matched to a gene; V was cut back by 5 bases and J by 3 bases. Germline assignment: CDR1 SNHLY and CDR2 FYNNEI. Sequencing was performed with immunoSEQ multiplex PCR; in TCRdb, only in-frame clones are kept and a portion is missing. The sample has some 70,000 clones, about 90% seen once. The chain couples TRBV2 to TRBJ1-2, with 7 bases fitting TRBD1. This clonotype was sampled from a female donor with multiple sclerosis, enrolled in a pregnancy study. The sequencing here drew on peripheral blood, taken in the second trimester of pregnancy. The CDR3 DNA reads TGTGCCAGCAGTTACGACAGGGACTATGGCTACACCTTC. Translation gives CASSYDRDYGYTF.